This TCR beta chain comes out of a study of T cells in Graves' hyperthyroidism and ophthalmopathy. General study findings and limits: Ophthalmopathy, which appeared later, was predicted by the model a median approximately 6 months before onset. Ophthalmopathy was distinguished from stable hyperthyroidism by 13 V-J signatures.

The diagnoses drew upon clinical symptoms, serum thyroxine and TRAb, thyroid ultrasound and orbital computed tomography. The PBMCs were taken from roughly 9.3 ml of fresh peripheral blood. The CDR3 runs to 12 residues. The V gene's germline CDR1 is WSHSY and CDR2 SAAADI. The V and J ends lost 3 bases and 4 bases respectively, with 4 bases between them. A word on this clonotype: Its specificity is unknown.

The source material, RNA transcripts, was used to amplify TCR beta CDR3 regions. The HTBI set primed first-round TCR CDR3 RT-PCR. TCRdb itself ran the multiplex PCR reads through MiXCR, one entry per CDR3 protein. Of fewer than 600,000 distinct CDR3 sequences in the sample, less than 15% were seen once. The chain couples TRBV10-2 to TRBJ1-5; D uncertain. The sequenced sample consisted of blood. The TCR comes from a woman aged 40 to 50 with Graves' hyperthyroidism. This CDR3 is CASSERNQPQHF. The CDR3 bases are TGCGCCAGCAGTGAACGGAATCAGCCCCAGCATTTT.